This is a list of T cell receptor beta chains from one sample in a study of identifying expanded T cells in peripheral blood. Sequenced by immunoSEQ multiplex PCR; TCRdb stores in-frame clones only, minus some. The repertoire has 90,000 to 100,000 clones, roughly 86% of them found once; the top ten carry around 5.9%. Material: blood. The source is a person aged 18-70 years in good health. The CDR3 runs from the conserved cysteine through the conserved F or W. D genes are given only for firm matches. Clone size is stated in some rows and not others, as once, few, many or a class when expanded.

size: .; J: TRBJ1-2; V: TRBV30; D: TRBD1; CDR3: CAWSLTGQGMGGYTF; DNA: TGTGCCTGGAGTCTAACGGGACAGGGCATGGGAGGCTACACCTTC
size: .; J: TRBJ2-5; V: TRBV21-1; D: .; CDR3: CASSKSNARWKTQYF; DNA: TGTGCCAGCAGCAAATCTAACGCCCGGTGGAAGACCCAGTACTTC
size: .; J: TRBJ1-2; V: TRBV6-5; D: .; CDR3: CASGSSGGYTF; DNA: TGTGCCAGCGGGTCCTCGGGGGGCTACACCTTC
size: .; J: TRBJ2-5; V: TRBV2; D: .; CDR3: CASNTVGPRETQYF; DNA: TGTGCCAGCAATACCGTGGGCCCCAGAGAGACCCAGTACTTC
size: .; J: TRBJ1-3; V: TRBV7-8; D: .; CDR3: CASSWLVTSGNTIYF; DNA: TGTGCCAGCAGTTGGCTCGTTACCTCTGGAAACACCATATATTTT
size: .; J: TRBJ2-3; V: TRBV7-3; D: .; CDR3: CASSLLVGGHPDTQYF; DNA: TGTGCCAGCAGCTTATTGGTGGGGGGGCACCCAGATACGCAGTATTTT
size: .; J: TRBJ1-6; V: TRBV5-1; D: .; CDR3: CASSLDYSGMESPLHF; DNA: TGCGCCAGCAGCTTGGACTACAGCGGGATGGAATCACCCCTCCACTTT
size: once; J: TRBJ2-1; V: TRBV7-2; D: TRBD2; CDR3: CASSPSGLAWEQFF; DNA: TGTGCCAGCAGCCCCTCCGGACTAGCATGGGAGCAGTTCTTC
size: .; J: TRBJ2-7; V: TRBV5-5; D: TRBD2; CDR3: CASSPTSGSSYEQYF; DNA: TGTGCCAGCAGCCCGACTAGCGGGAGCTCCTACGAGCAGTACTTC
size: .; J: TRBJ1-2; V: TRBV19; D: TRBD1; CDR3: CASKAGGQVGEEGYTF; DNA: TGTGCCAGTAAAGCAGGCGGACAGGTGGGGGAAGAGGGCTACACCTTC
size: .; J: TRBJ2-7; V: TRBV10-3; D: .; CDR3: CATHGDTGAEQYF; DNA: TGTGCCACACATGGTGACACAGGAGCCGAGCAGTACTTC
size: .; J: TRBJ1-1; V: TRBV14; D: TRBD1; CDR3: CASSQAAGGTEAFF; DNA: TGTGCCAGCAGCCAAGCGGCAGGGGGTACTGAAGCTTTCTTT
size: .; J: TRBJ1-2; V: TRBV7-9; D: .; CDR3: CASSSQAPNGYTF; DNA: TGTGCCAGCAGCAGTCAGGCCCCCAATGGCTACACCTTC
size: once; J: TRBJ1-1; V: TRBV6-5; D: .; CDR3: CASSYGIIMNTEAFF; DNA: TGTGCCAGCAGTTACGGGATAATCATGAACACTGAAGCTTTCTTT
size: few; J: TRBJ1-5; V: TRBV6-1; D: TRBD1; CDR3: CASTWTGESQPQHF; DNA: TGTGCCAGCACCTGGACAGGGGAAAGTCAGCCCCAGCATTTT
size: .; J: TRBJ1-2; V: TRBV4-1; D: .; CDR3: CASTRVGVYGYTF; DNA: TGCGCCAGCACCCGAGTGGGGGTCTATGGCTACACCTTC
size: .; J: TRBJ2-3; V: TRBV4-3; D: TRBD2; CDR3: CASSPWTSGDTQYF; DNA: TGCGCCAGCAGCCCGTGGACTAGCGGAGATACGCAGTATTTT
size: once; J: TRBJ1-4; V: TRBV5-1; D: .; CDR3: CASSLGVPQQEKLFF; DNA: TGCGCCAGCAGCTTGGGAGTCCCCCAGCAGGAAAAACTGTTTTTT
size: once; J: TRBJ2-5; V: TRBV6-5; D: TRBD2; CDR3: CASSWLAGGETQYF; DNA: TGTGCCAGCAGTTGGCTTGCGGGGGGAGAGACCCAGTACTTC
size: .; J: TRBJ2-2; V: TRBV5-1; D: .; CDR3: CASRRGDHTGELFF; DNA: TGCGCCAGCAGGCGTGGGGATCACACCGGGGAGCTGTTTTTT
size: .; J: TRBJ1-2; V: TRBV7-9; D: TRBD1; CDR3: CASSLTGEGFYGYTF; DNA: TGTGCCAGCAGCTTAACAGGGGAGGGCTTCTATGGCTACACCTTC
size: .; J: TRBJ1-1; V: TRBV30; D: .; CDR3: CAWSVGGNTEAFF; DNA: TGTGCCTGGAGTGTTGGTGGGAACACTGAAGCTTTCTTT
size: .; J: TRBJ2-1; V: TRBV18; D: .; CDR3: CASSPEGGSYNEQFF; DNA: TGTGCCAGCTCACCAGAGGGGGGGTCCTACAATGAGCAGTTCTTC
size: .; J: TRBJ2-1; V: TRBV5-6; D: TRBD1; CDR3: CASSHFPGQGLDNEQFF; DNA: TGTGCCAGCAGCCATTTCCCGGGACAGGGGCTGGACAATGAGCAGTTCTTC
size: few; J: TRBJ2-7; V: TRBV10-3; D: TRBD1; CDR3: CATTGGTYEQYF; DNA: TGTGCCACCACAGGGGGTACCTACGAGCAGTACTTC
size: .; J: TRBJ2-6; V: TRBV15; D: .; CDR3: CATSRKGRSGANVLTF; DNA: TGTGCCACCAGCAGAAAAGGGAGATCTGGGGCCAACGTCCTGACTTTC
size: .; J: TRBJ1-1; V: TRBV19; D: .; CDR3: CASMGTTRRTEAFF; DNA: TGTGCCAGTATGGGGACAACCCGAAGGACTGAAGCTTTCTTT
size: once; J: TRBJ2-2; V: TRBV9; D: .; CDR3: CASSGGLNTGELFF; DNA: TGTGCCAGCAGCGGAGGACTCAACACCGGGGAGCTGTTTTTT
size: .; J: TRBJ1-1; V: TRBV5-1; D: .; CDR3: CASSLGSTVNTEAFF; DNA: TGCGCCAGCAGCTTGGGGTCGACAGTGAACACTGAAGCTTTCTTT
size: .; J: TRBJ1-3; V: TRBV30; D: .; CDR3: CAWQRGSGNTIYF; DNA: TGTGCCTGGCAGCGGGGGAGTGGAAACACCATATATTTT
size: .; J: TRBJ1-2; V: TRBV6-6; D: .; CDR3: CASSYSGSYGYTF; DNA: TGTGCCAGCAGTTACTCCGGATCCTATGGCTACACCTTC
size: .; J: TRBJ2-3; V: TRBV21-1; D: .; CDR3: CASSRKVRQGTRADTQYF; DNA: TGTGCCAGCAGCCGCAAGGTTCGACAGGGGACCCGCGCAGATACGCAGTATTTT
size: once; J: TRBJ1-3; V: TRBV5-1; D: .; CDR3: CASSFPFDTIYF; DNA: TGCGCCAGCAGCTTCCCGTTCGACACCATATATTTT
size: .; J: TRBJ2-3; V: TRBV7-6; D: .; CDR3: CASSIGAGTDTQYF; DNA: TGTGCCAGCAGCATAGGGGCAGGCACAGATACGCAGTATTTT
size: few; J: TRBJ1-6; V: TRBV4-1; D: .; CDR3: CASSFLTGVNSPLHF; DNA: TGCGCCAGCAGTTTCCTGACCGGTGTAAATTCACCCCTCCACTTT
size: .; J: TRBJ1-2; V: TRBV6-5; D: .; CDR3: CASGGGSRINGYTF; DNA: TGTGCCAGCGGGGGGGGGAGTCGTATAAATGGCTACACCTTC
size: .; J: TRBJ2-7; V: TRBV28; D: TRBD1; CDR3: CASSERQGVAYEQYF; DNA: TGTGCCAGCAGTGAAAGACAGGGGGTTGCCTACGAGCAGTACTTC
size: once; J: TRBJ2-2; V: TRBV6-4; D: .; CDR3: CASRHGRDTGELFF; DNA: TGTGCCAGCCGCCATGGAAGGGACACCGGGGAGCTGTTTTTT
size: .; J: TRBJ2-1; V: TRBV11-3; D: TRBD2; CDR3: CASSLDLPGLAGEDGNEQFF; DNA: TGTGCCAGCAGCTTAGATCTGCCGGGACTAGCGGGAGAGGATGGGAATGAGCAGTTCTTC
size: .; J: TRBJ2-1; V: TRBV7-8; D: .; CDR3: CASSTTWSSYNEQFF; DNA: TGTGCCAGCAGCACGACTTGGAGCTCCTACAATGAGCAGTTCTTC
size: .; J: TRBJ2-3; V: TRBV7-3; D: TRBD1; CDR3: CASSLGIWTGDTDTQYF; DNA: TGTGCCAGCAGCTTAGGTATTTGGACAGGTGATACAGATACGCAGTATTTT
size: few; J: TRBJ1-1; V: TRBV7-9; D: .; CDR3: CASSLLLVADAFF; DNA: TGTGCCAGCAGCCTCCTTTTGGTCGCGGACGCTTTCTTT
size: .; J: TRBJ2-1; V: TRBV2; D: TRBD2; CDR3: CASSRSLAGYNEQFF; DNA: TGTGCCAGCAGTAGGAGTCTAGCGGGGTACAATGAGCAGTTCTTC
size: .; J: TRBJ2-1; V: TRBV18; D: .; CDR3: CASSPQDGNNEQFF; DNA: TGTGCCAGCTCACCCCAGGACGGGAACAATGAGCAGTTCTTC
size: .; J: TRBJ1-2; V: TRBV9; D: .; CDR3: CASSVGGVSYGYTF; DNA: TGTGCCAGCAGCGTAGGAGGGGTTTCTTATGGCTACACCTTC
size: .; J: TRBJ1-5; V: TRBV7-2; D: .; CDR3: CASSLRAGDSNQPQHF; DNA: TGTGCCAGCAGCTTAAGGGCAGGAGATAGCAATCAGCCCCAGCATTTT
size: .; J: TRBJ1-1; V: TRBV15; D: TRBD1; CDR3: CATSRQGSTEAFF; DNA: TGTGCCACCAGCCGACAGGGTAGCACTGAAGCTTTCTTT